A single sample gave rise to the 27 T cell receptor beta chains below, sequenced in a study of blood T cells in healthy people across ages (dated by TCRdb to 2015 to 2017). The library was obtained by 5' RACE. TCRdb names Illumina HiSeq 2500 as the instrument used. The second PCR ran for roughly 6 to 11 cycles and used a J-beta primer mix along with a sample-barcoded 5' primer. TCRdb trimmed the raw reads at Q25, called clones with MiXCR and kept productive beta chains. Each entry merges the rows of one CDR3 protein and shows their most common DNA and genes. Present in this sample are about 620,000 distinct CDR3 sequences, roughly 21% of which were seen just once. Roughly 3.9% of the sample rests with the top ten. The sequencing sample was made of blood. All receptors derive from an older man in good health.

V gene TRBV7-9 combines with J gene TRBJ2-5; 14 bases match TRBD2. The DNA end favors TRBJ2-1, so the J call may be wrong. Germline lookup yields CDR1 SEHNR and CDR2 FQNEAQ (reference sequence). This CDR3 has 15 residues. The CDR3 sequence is CASSLGLAGGAEQFF. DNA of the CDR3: TGTGCCAGCAGCCTCGGACTAGCGGGAGGAGCTGAGCAGTTCTTC.

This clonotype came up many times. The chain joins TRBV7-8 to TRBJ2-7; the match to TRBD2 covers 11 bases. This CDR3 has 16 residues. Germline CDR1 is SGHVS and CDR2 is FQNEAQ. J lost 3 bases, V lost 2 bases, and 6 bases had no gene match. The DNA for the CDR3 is TGTGCCAGCAGCTTATCTCTAGCGGGAGGCCGCTACGAGCAGTACTTC. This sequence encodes CASSLSLAGGRYEQYF. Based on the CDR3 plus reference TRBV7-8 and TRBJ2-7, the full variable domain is GAGVSQSPRYKVAKRGQDVALRCDPISGHVSLFWYQQALGQGPEFLTYFQNEAQLDKSGLPSDRFFAERPEGSVSTLKIQRTQQEDSAVYLCASSLSLAGGRYEQYFGPGTRLTVT.

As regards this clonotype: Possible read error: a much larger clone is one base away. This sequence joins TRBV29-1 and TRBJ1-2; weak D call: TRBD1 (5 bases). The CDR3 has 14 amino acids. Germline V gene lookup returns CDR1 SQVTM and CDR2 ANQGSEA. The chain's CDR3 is CSVLIGGRGYDYTF. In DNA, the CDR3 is TGCAGCGTTCTGATCGGCGGGAGGGGTTATGACTACACCTTC.

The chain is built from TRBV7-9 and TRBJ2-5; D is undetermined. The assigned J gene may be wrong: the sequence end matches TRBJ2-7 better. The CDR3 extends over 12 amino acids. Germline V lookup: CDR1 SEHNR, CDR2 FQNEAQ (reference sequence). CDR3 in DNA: TGTGCCAGCAGCTTAAATGCTGCCGAGCAGTACTTC. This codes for CASSLNAAEQYF.

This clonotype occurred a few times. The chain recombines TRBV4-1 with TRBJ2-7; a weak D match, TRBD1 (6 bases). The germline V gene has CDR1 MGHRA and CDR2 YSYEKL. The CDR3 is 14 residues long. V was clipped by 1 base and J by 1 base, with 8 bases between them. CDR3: CASSQARGSYEQYF. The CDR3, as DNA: TGCGCCAGCAGCCAAGCCAGGGGTTCCTACGAGCAGTACTTC.

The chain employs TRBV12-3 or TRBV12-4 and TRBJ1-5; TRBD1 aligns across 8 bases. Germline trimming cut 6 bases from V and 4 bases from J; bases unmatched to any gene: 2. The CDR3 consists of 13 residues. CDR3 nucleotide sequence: TGTGCCAGCAGACAGGGGGGGAATCAGCCCCAGCATTTT. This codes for CASRQGGNQPQHF.

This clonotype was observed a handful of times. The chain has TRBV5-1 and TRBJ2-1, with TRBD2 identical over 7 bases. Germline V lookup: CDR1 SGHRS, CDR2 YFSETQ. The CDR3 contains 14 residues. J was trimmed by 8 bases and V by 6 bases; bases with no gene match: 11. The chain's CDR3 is CASIVGGSSDEQFF. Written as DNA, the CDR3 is TGCGCCAGCATTGTGGGCGGGAGTAGCGATGAGCAGTTCTTC.

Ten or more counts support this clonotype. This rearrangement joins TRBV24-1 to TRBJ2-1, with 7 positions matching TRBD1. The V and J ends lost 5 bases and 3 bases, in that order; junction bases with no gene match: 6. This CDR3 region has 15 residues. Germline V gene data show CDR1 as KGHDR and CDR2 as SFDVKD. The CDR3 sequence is CATSVATGYYNEQFF. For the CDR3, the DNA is TGTGCCACCAGTGTCGCGACAGGGTACTACAATGAGCAGTTCTTC.

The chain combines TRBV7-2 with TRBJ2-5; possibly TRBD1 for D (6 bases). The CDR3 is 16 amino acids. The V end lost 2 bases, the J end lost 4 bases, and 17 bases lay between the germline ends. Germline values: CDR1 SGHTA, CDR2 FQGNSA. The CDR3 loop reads CASSLSQGSARETQYF. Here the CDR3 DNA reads TGTGCCAGCAGCTTATCTCAGGGGTCCGCAAGAGAGACCCAGTACTTC.

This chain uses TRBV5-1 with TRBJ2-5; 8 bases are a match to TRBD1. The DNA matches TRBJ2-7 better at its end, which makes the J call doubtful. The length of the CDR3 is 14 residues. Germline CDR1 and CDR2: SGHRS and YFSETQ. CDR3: CASSWGQVSYEQYF. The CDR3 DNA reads TGCGCCAGCAGCTGGGGACAGGTGTCCTACGAGCAGTACTTC.

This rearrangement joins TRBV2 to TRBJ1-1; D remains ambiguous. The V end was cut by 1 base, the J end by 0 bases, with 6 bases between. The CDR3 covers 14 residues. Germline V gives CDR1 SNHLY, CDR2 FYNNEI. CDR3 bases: TGTGCCAGCAGTGAAGACAGTTTGAACACTGAAGCTTTCTTT. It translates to CASSEDSLNTEAFF.

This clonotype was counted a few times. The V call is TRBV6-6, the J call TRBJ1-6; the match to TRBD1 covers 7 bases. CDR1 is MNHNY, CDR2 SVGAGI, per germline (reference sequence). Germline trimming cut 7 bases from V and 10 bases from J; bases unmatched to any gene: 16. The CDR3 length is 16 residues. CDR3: CASTPGQEYRGSPLHF. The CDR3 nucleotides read TGTGCCAGCACCCCCGGACAGGAATATCGGGGATCACCCCTCCACTTT.

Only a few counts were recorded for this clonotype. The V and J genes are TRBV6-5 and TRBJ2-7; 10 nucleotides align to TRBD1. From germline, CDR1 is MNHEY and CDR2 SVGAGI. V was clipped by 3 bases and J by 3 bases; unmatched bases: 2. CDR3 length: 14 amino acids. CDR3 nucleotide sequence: TGTGCCAGCAGTTATTGGACAGGGGGCTACGAGCAGTACTTC. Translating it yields CASSYWTGGYEQYF.

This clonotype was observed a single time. In nucleotides, the CDR3 is TGTGCCAGCAGGGACACGACGCGGGAGCAGTACTTC. Residues: CASRDTTREQYF. The chain couples TRBV3-1 to TRBJ2-5; TRBD2 matches 7 bases. Germline V gives CDR1 LGHDT, CDR2 YNNKEL (reference sequence). J lost 11 bases, V lost 6 bases, and 9 bases had no gene match. The CDR3 sequence is 12 residues long.

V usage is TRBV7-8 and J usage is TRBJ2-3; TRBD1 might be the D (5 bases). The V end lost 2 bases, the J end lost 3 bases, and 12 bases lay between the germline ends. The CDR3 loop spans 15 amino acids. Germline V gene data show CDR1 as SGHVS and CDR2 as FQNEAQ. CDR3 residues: CASSLQGIGTDTQYF. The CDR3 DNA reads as TGTGCCAGCAGCTTACAGGGAATAGGGACAGATACGCAGTATTTT.

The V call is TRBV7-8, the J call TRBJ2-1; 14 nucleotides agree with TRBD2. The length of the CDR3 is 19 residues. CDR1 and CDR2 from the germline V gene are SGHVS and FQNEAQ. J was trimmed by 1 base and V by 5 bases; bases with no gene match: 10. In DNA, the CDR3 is TGTGCCAGCAGCCCCCCTCGACTAGCGGGAGGGGTGTCCTACAATGAGCAGTTCTTC. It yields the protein CASSPPRLAGGVSYNEQFF. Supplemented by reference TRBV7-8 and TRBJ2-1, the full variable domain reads GAGVSQSPRYKVAKRGQDVALRCDPISGHVSLFWYQQALGQGPEFLTYFQNEAQLDKSGLPSDRFFAERPEGSVSTLKIQRTQQEDSAVYLCASSPPRLAGGVSYNEQFFGPGTRLTVL.

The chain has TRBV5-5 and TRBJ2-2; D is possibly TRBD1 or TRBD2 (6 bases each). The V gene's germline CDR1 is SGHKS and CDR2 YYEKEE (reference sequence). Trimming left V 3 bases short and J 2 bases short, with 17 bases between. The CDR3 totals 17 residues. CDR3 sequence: CASSWGFGGANTGELFF. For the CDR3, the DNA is TGTGCCAGCAGCTGGGGGTTCGGGGGCGCAAACACCGGGGAGCTGTTTTTT.

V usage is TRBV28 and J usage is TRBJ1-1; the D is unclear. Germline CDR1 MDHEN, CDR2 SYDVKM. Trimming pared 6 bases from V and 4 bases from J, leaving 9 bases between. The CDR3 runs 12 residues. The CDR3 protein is CASRSMGTEAFF. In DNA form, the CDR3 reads TGTGCCAGCAGGTCAATGGGCACTGAAGCTTTCTTT.

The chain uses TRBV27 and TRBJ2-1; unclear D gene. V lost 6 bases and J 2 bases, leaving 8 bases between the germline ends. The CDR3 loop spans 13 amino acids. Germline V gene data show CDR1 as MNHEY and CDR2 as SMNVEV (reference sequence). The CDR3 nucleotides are TGTGCCAGCAGCTTAGCAACCTACAATGAGCAGTTCTTC. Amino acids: CASSLATYNEQFF.

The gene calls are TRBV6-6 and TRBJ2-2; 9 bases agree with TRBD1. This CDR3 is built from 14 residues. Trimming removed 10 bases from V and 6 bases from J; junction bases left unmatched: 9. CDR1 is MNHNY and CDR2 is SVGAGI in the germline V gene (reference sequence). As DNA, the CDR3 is TGTGCCATCGCTACAGGGGGCAGCGCCGGGGAGCTGTTTTTT. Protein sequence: CAIATGGSAGELFF.

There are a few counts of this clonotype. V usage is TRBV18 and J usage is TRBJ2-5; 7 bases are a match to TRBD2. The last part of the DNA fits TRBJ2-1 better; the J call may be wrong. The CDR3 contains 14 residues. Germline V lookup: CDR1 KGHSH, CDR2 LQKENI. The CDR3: CASSPMRESVEQFF. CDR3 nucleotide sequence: TGTGCCAGCTCACCTATGCGGGAGAGCGTTGAGCAGTTCTTC.

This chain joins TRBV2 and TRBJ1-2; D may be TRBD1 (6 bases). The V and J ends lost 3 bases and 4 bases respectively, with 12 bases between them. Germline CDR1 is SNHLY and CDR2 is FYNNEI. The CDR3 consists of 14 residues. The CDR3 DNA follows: TGTGCCAGCAGTGAGGGGGGCGCGGGCTATGGCTACACCTTC. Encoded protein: CASSEGGAGYGYTF.

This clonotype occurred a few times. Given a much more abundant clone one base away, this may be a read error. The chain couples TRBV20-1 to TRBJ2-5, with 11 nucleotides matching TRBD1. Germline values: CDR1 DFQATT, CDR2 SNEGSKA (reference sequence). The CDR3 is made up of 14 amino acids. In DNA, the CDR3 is TGCAGTGCTAGTAAGGGACAGGGGGTTGAGACCCAGCACTTC. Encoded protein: CSASKGQGVETQHF.

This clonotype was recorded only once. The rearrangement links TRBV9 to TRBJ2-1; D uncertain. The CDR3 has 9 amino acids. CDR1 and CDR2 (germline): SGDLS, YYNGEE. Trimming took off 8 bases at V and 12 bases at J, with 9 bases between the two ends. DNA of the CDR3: TGTGCCAGAACGTATGGGCAGTTCTTC. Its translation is CARTYGQFF.

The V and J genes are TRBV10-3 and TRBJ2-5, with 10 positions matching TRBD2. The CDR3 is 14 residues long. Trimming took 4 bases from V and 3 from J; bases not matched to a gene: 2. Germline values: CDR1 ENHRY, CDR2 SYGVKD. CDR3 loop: CAISGLAGEETQYF. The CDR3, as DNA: TGTGCCATCAGTGGGCTAGCGGGAGAAGAGACCCAGTACTTC.

The CDR3 DNA reads TGTGCCAGCAGCATTCAGGCGGACGCTAACTATGGCTACACCTTC. Translation: CASSIQADANYGYTF. The rearrangement links TRBV7-9 to TRBJ1-2; D unresolved. The CDR3 loop spans 15 amino acids. Trimming took off 5 bases at V and 0 bases at J, with 13 bases between the two ends. The V gene's germline CDR1 is SEHNR and CDR2 FQNEAQ (reference sequence).

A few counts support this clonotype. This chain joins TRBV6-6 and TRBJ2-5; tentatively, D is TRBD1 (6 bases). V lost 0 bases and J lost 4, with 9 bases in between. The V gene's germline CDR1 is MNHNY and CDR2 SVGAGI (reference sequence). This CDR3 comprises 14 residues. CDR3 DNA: TGTGCCAGCAGTTACTCGGCAGGGGTAGAGACCCAGTACTTC. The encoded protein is CASSYSAGVETQYF.